This TCR beta chain was identified during a study of blood T cell repertoires in COVID-19 (dated by TCRdb to about 2020). Broadly, across the study: The collaborator samples originated in the United States, Italy and Spain and spanned the acute and convalescent phases of COVID-19. Where available, HLA class I and class II types were obtained from metadata supplied by the sample provider rather than from assay-based typing. The material from the prospective study consisted of cDNA or gDNA derived from T cells, B-cell-depleted T cells, or PBMCs. The dataset comprised deeply sampled blood TCRbeta repertoires from subjects exposed to, actively infected with, or recovered from COVID-19. Sample metadata almost always included a de-identified subject ID, COVID-19 status, age in years and sex. The repertoires were made available in a free public database intended to serve as a resource for research on the immune response to SARS-CoV-2. The samples were drawn from two sources: the first 160 participants of the ongoing ImmuneRACE study, and approximately 1,300 subjects contributed by 6 global collaborators. Broad study findings and their caveats: The quantity of clinical and demographic metadata differed by source and by participant and was supplied without curation.

As for this clone: Its specific antigen is unknown. Per-base qualities were not stored, and no clone one base away is much larger.

Each collaborating institution followed its own protocols to collect whole blood in K2EDTA tubes. For TCRbeta analysis, collaborator samples were shipped as frozen whole blood, as isolated PBMCs, or as DNA extracted from either sample type. TCRbeta CDR3 regions were amplified from genomic DNA using the immunoSEQ Assay, a bias-controlled multiplex PCR. In the paper's pipeline: Within the assay, amplification of reference gene primers was used to estimate how many nucleated cells each sample contained. To quantify the absolute abundance of each unique TCRbeta CDR3 rearrangement, sequence reads were collapsed and filtered. For each sample, productive Simpson clonality was calculated as the square root of Simpson's diversity index across productive rearrangements. Imported from immuneACCESS, the table was reduced by TCRdb to in-frame sequences with V and J called. These copies leave out some clones; in studies compared against another copy, an unresolved V gene accounts for under half, and the cause of the remainder is not known. V, J and clone size derive from that table, while D and trimming were established from the DNA sequence. The sample table contains around 700,000 clones; only one count was recorded for 75% to 90% of them. The ten largest clones capture roughly 0.26% of the sample.

For CDR1 and CDR2, the germline V gene lists ENHRY and SYGVKD. The junction shows trimming of 3 bases on V and 4 bases on J, plus 8 bases between the germline ends. The CDR3 numbers 13 residues from cysteine through phenylalanine. The DNA shown is the 39-base CDR3, in frame from base 1. Sequenced: peripheral blood. This chain joins TRBV10-3 to TRBJ2-3, and possibly TRBD1, on 6 matching bases. The origin of this receptor is a woman between 18 and 30 years old with acute or convalescent COVID-19. The CDR3 here reads CAISETGPDTQYF. The nucleotides read TGTGCCATCAGTGAAACAGGGCCAGATACGCAGTATTTT.